The T cell receptor beta chain described here comes from a study of spatial heterogeneity in lung cancer. The wider study: Beta-chain sequences consistently outnumbered alpha-chain sequences in detection. Findings and caveats of the study: Blood carried ubiquitous expanded tumor TCRs more at resection than follow-up.

About this clonotype: The target antigen is unknown.

A distinct unique molecular identifier was carried by each TCR cDNA molecule. Each CDR3 protein gets one entry after TCRdb re-called the 5' RACE reads with MiXCR. The repertoire holds tens of thousands of distinct CDR3 sequences, with approximately 8.6% as singletons. Stated time point: sample taken at primary tumor resection. From tumor, nontumor lung or frozen PBMC, whole RNA was taken unsorted for sequencing. The donors comprised about 65 untreated early-stage non-small cell lung cancer patients. This material consisted of PBMCs, taken at surgery. The receptor's source is a male donor with early-stage non-small cell lung cancer.

The CDR3, as DNA: TGCAGTGCTCCCGGACAGGGGGATAGGAGTGAGCAGTTCTTC. Translating it yields CSAPGQGDRSEQFF. This chain uses TRBV20-1 with TRBJ2-1; 10 nucleotides align to TRBD1. Germline V gene lookup returns CDR1 DFQATT and CDR2 SNEGSKA (reference sequence). Trimming at V came to 5 bases and at J to 9 bases, leaving 10 bases not matched to a gene. CDR3 length equals 14 residues.